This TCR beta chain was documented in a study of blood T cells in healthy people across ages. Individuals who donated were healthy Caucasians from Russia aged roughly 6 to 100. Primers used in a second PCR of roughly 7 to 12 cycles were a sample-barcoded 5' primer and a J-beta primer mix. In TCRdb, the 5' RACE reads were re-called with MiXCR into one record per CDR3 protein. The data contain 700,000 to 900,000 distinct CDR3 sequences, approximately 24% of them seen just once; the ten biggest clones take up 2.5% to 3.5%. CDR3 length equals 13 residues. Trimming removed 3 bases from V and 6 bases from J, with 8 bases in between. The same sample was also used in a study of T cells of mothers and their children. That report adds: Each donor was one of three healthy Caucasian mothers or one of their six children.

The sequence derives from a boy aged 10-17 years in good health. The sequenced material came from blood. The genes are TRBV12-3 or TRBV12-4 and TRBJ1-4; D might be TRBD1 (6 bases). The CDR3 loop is CASSFWGHEKLFF. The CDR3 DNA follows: TGTGCCAGCAGTTTTTGGGGGCATGAAAAACTGTTTTTT.